The TCR beta chain described here comes from a study of T cell responses to AZD1222 COVID-19 vaccine. Regarding the study as a whole: In all cases, repertoires were sampled only after the peak T cell response. White British donors predominated, females outnumbered males, and clonal diversity was possibly underestimated.

With 3 bases removed from V and 9 bases from J, the gap between germline ends came to 9 bases. The germline gives CDR1 LNHDA, CDR2 SQIVND (reference sequence). The CDR3 extends over 13 amino acids. Assay: immunoSEQ multiplex PCR; the TCRdb copy retains only in-frame clones and omits some. Of about 170,000 clones listed, 80% to 95% are singletons. In this sample, this clone turned up once. Its antigen is as yet unknown. Sequencing used peripheral blood, obtained on day 0 of AZD1222 vaccination. The chain has TRBV19 and TRBJ1-6; D ambiguous. This clonotype was obtained from an adult in good health. CDR3 amino acids: CASSIGRASPLHF. DNA for the CDR3: TGTGCCAGTAGTATTGGTAGGGCTTCACCCCTCCACTTT.